The 31 T cell receptor beta chains below were found in one sample sequenced in a study of technical replicates of blood from several donors. Profiling relied on immunoSEQ multiplex PCR, and the TCRdb table lists in-frame clones only, not all of them. This sample carries around 83,000 clones, roughly 93% of them seen once, and the ten largest clones take 0.39%. Material: T cells isolated from PBMCs. The origin of the receptors is a human donor in good health.

This clone appeared once. CDR3 in DNA: TGTGCCAGCAGCTTACTCGGGGACGAGCAGTACTTC. This sequence encodes CASSLLGDEQYF. The chain carries TRBV7-6 and TRBJ2-7; D is perhaps TRBD2 (5 bases). CDR3 size: 12 residues. From germline, CDR1 is SGHVS and CDR2 FNYEAQ. With 2 bases removed from V and 5 bases from J, the gap between germline ends came to 7 bases. Based on the CDR3 plus reference TRBV7-6 and TRBJ2-7, the full variable domain is GAGVSQSPRYKVTKRGQDVALRCDPISGHVSLYWYRQALGQGPEFLTYFNYEAQQDKSGLPNDRFSAERPEGSISTLTIQRTEQRDSAMYRCASSLLGDEQYFGPGTRLTVT.

This chain links TRBV7-9 with TRBJ1-1, with D maybe TRBD1 (5 bases). The CDR3 is made up of 17 amino acids. CDR1 SEHNR and CDR2 FQNEAQ come from the germline V gene (reference sequence). V gave up 0 bases and J gave up 3 bases, with 17 bases separating them. Written as DNA, the CDR3 is TGTGCCAGCAGCTTAGCTACCGGGGGTTTAAGGGACACTGAAGCTTTCTTT. It yields the protein CASSLATGGLRDTEAFF.

The chain couples TRBV6-1 to TRBJ1-2, with 7 bases that match TRBD1. CDR1 and CDR2 (germline): MNHNS, SASEGT. V was pared by 3 bases and J by 4 bases, with 8 bases of the junction left unmatched. The CDR3 spans 15 residues. CDR3 residues: CASSEIGQAGYGYTF. The DNA for the CDR3 is TGTGCCAGCAGTGAGATAGGACAGGCCGGCTATGGCTACACCTTC.

The V and J genes are TRBV25-1 and TRBJ1-2; no firm D call. This CDR3 has 16 amino acids. The V end was cut by 2 bases, the J end by 4 bases, with 17 bases between. The germline V gene encodes CDR1 MGHDK and CDR2 SYGVNS. CDR3: CASSEAGYGGGYGYTF. CDR3 bases: TGTGCCAGCAGTGAAGCCGGATATGGAGGCGGCTATGGCTACACCTTC.

The J gene is TRBJ2-1, the V gene TRBV9, with 10 nucleotides matching TRBD2. Germline CDR1 SGDLS, CDR2 YYNGEE. The CDR3 is made up of 17 amino acids. The V gene end was trimmed by 4 bases and the J gene end by 0 bases; junction bases not matched to a gene: 7. The CDR3 coding sequence is TGTGCCAGCAGCCTTCCCGGACTAGCGGACTCCTACAATGAGCAGTTCTTC. Its protein product is CASSLPGLADSYNEQFF.

The chain uses TRBV11-2 and TRBJ2-1, with 7 bases that match TRBD1. The CDR3 extends over 15 amino acids. Germline CDR1 and CDR2: SGHAT and FQNNGV. V was pared by 1 base and J by 8 bases, with 8 bases of the junction left unmatched. CDR3 bases: TGTGCCAGCAGCTTAGGTTCAGGGGGTAAGGATGAGCAGTTCTTC. Translated, it gives CASSLGSGGKDEQFF.

The chain couples TRBV7-2 to TRBJ1-3; D unresolved. V was pared by 1 base and J by 0 bases, with 10 bases between. Germline V gives CDR1 SGHTA, CDR2 FQGNSA. This CDR3 spans 16 amino acids. CDR3 DNA: TGTGCCAGCAGCTTAGTGGGAGGACGCTCTGGAAACACCATATATTTT. It codes for CASSLVGGRSGNTIYF.

The table lists this clone with a count of one. This chain joins TRBV19 and TRBJ2-3, with 15 bases lining up with TRBD2. Germline assignment: CDR1 LNHDA and CDR2 SQIVND (reference sequence). This CDR3 comprises 18 residues. The V segment lost 0 bases and the J segment 4 bases; nucleotides outside the gene matches: 5. The CDR3 region has the DNA TGTGCCAGTAGTATAGAAGGACTAGCGGGAGGGCTCCCAGATACGCAGTATTTT. This codes for CASSIEGLAGGLPDTQYF.

V is TRBV29-1 and J is TRBJ2-1; D is undetermined. The CDR3 is made up of 15 amino acids. Germline CDR1 SQVTM, CDR2 ANQGSEA. V dropped 0 bases and J dropped 5 bases, with 14 bases sitting between them. The CDR3 bases are TGCAGCGTTGAAGATCCGAGCGTCAGAAACAATGAGCAGTTCTTC. This sequence encodes CSVEDPSVRNNEQFF.

The chain couples TRBV5-4 to TRBJ2-3; 10 nucleotides line up with TRBD2. J was trimmed by 2 bases and V by 0 bases; bases with no gene match: 3. This CDR3 has 16 amino acids. Germline V gene lookup returns CDR1 SGHNT and CDR2 YYREEE (reference sequence). CDR3 nucleotides: TGTGCCAGCAGCTTGGCTGGACTAGCGGCCACAGATACGCAGTATTTT. This translates into CASSLAGLAATDTQYF.

The V call is TRBV19, the J call TRBJ1-2, with 11 nucleotides matching TRBD1. The V gene end was trimmed by 7 bases and the J gene end by 4 bases; junction bases not matched to a gene: 5. CDR3 length: 14 amino acids. Germline CDR1 and CDR2: LNHDA and SQIVND (reference sequence). CDR3 DNA: TGTGCCAGTACTCCGGGACAGGGGGGCTATGGCTACACCTTC. It is translated as CASTPGQGGYGYTF.

V and J are TRBV6-1 and TRBJ1-5; D not resolved. The CDR3 sequence is 14 residues long. V was trimmed by 3 bases and J by 9 bases, leaving 15 bases between them. Germline V gene sequence: CDR1 MNHNS, CDR2 SASEGT. CDR3 in DNA: TGTGCCAGCAGTGACAGGTCCAATGACCGGCCCCAGCATTTT. Protein: CASSDRSNDRPQHF.

The V call is TRBV29-1, the J call TRBJ1-2; 7 bases agree with TRBD1. The CDR3 is made up of 13 amino acids. CDR1 is SQVTM, CDR2 ANQGSEA, per germline. Germline trimming cut 5 bases from V and 4 bases from J; bases unmatched to any gene: 7. The CDR3 spells CSVLGTALYGYTF. The DNA of the CDR3 is TGCAGCGTTTTAGGGACAGCCCTCTATGGCTACACCTTC.

This chain uses TRBV6-6 with TRBJ1-1; TRBD1 is a possible D gene (6 bases). Trimming took off 10 bases at V and 2 bases at J, with 14 bases between the two ends. CDR1 is MNHNY, CDR2 SVGAGI, per germline (reference sequence). The CDR3 spans 13 residues. The CDR3, as DNA: TGTGCCATCAAACAGGGCGTCAACACTGAAGCTTTCTTT. Translated: CAIKQGVNTEAFF.

This clone was recorded many times. CDR3 sequence: CASSLEAAETEAFF. Written as DNA, the CDR3 is TGCGCCAGCAGCTTGGAAGCCGCTGAGACTGAAGCTTTCTTT. V gene TRBV5-1 combines with J gene TRBJ1-1; D gene uncertain. The CDR3 is made up of 14 amino acids. Germline loops: CDR1 SGHRS, CDR2 YFSETQ. The V and J ends lost 0 bases and 5 bases respectively, with 11 bases between them. Full variable domain (rest looked up from reference TRBV5-1 and TRBJ1-1): KAGVTQTPRYLIKTRGQQVTLSCSPISGHRSVSWYQQTPGQGLQFLFEYFSETQRNKGNFPGRFSGRQFSNSRSEMNVSTLELGDSALYLCASSLEAAETEAFFGQGTRLTVV.

This chain uses TRBV19 with TRBJ2-1, with TRBD2 identical over 8 bases. J was trimmed by 0 bases and V by 5 bases; bases with no gene match: 6. Germline CDR1 is LNHDA and CDR2 is SQIVND (reference sequence). This CDR3 is 16 amino acids long. The chain's CDR3 is CASSVPGGSSYNEQFF. The CDR3 DNA reads as TGTGCCAGTAGTGTCCCGGGGGGGAGCTCCTACAATGAGCAGTTCTTC.

J is TRBJ2-7 and V is TRBV14; tentatively, D is TRBD1 (6 bases). Germline V lookup: CDR1 SGHDN, CDR2 FVKESK. Trimming stripped 1 base from V and 4 bases from J, with 26 bases between. This CDR3 contains 19 residues. The CDR3 DNA reads as TGTGCCAGCAGCCAAGTGGACAGTCGTAAATCTTCTTATAGGTACGAGCAGTACTTC. Protein sequence: CASSQVDSRKSSYRYEQYF.

The chain links TRBV6-1 to TRBJ1-1, with D possibly matching TRBD1 (6 bases). Germline assignment: CDR1 MNHNS and CDR2 SASEGT. V dropped 7 bases and J dropped 3 bases, with 18 bases sitting between them. CDR3 length equals 15 residues. In DNA form, the CDR3 reads TGTGCCAGCACCCTACAGGGAGACCTGGACACTGAAGCTTTCTTT. Encoded protein: CASTLQGDLDTEAFF.

The chain combines TRBV4-2 with TRBJ2-7; the D is unclear. CDR1 is LGHNA, CDR2 YNFKEQ, per germline. The CDR3 is 14 residues long. V dropped 6 bases and J dropped 4 bases, with 16 bases sitting between them. The CDR3 region is CASRPATPPYEQYF. The CDR3 region has the DNA TGTGCCAGCAGACCGGCGACACCCCCTTACGAGCAGTACTTC.

J is TRBJ2-1 and V is TRBV18; D not certain. Germline CDR1 is KGHSH and CDR2 is LQKENI. V lost 4 bases to trimming and J lost 1 base, with 11 bases between them. The CDR3 is made up of 15 amino acids. CDR3 nucleotides: TGTGCCAGCTCACTTGTAGGAGTTTCCTACAATGAGCAGTTCTTC. Its translation: CASSLVGVSYNEQFF. Drawing the rest from reference TRBV18 and TRBJ2-1, the complete variable domain is NAGVMQNPRHLVRRRGQEARLRCSPMKGHSHVYWYRQLPEEGLKFMVYLQKENIIDESGMPKERFSAEFPKEGPSILRIQQVVRGDSAAYFCASSLVGVSYNEQFFGPGTRLTVL.

This chain uses TRBV5-1 with TRBJ2-7; 10 nucleotides match TRBD1. Germline loops: CDR1 SGHRS, CDR2 YFSETQ. Trimming at V came to 4 bases and at J to 2 bases, leaving 3 bases not matched to a gene. The CDR3 runs 14 residues. CDR3 region: CASSRTGGTYEQYF. The CDR3 nucleotides are TGCGCCAGCAGCCGGACAGGGGGAACCTACGAGCAGTACTTC.

The gene calls are TRBV9 and TRBJ1-2; D is unclear. CDR3 size: 13 residues. Germline CDR1 is SGDLS and CDR2 is YYNGEE. Trimming shortened V by 7 bases and J by 3 bases, and 13 bases separated the two germline ends. The CDR3 is CASYHAGDYGYTF. The DNA of the CDR3 is TGTGCCAGCTATCACGCGGGTGACTATGGCTACACCTTC. The full variable domain, in which reference TRBV9 and TRBJ1-2 provide the parts outside the CDR3, is DSGVTQTPKHLITATGQRVTLRCSPRSGDLSVYWYQQSLDQGLQFLIQYYNGEERAKGNILERFSAQQFPDLHSELNLSSLELGDSALYFCASYHAGDYGYTFGSGTRLTVV.

The chain couples TRBV14 to TRBJ2-3, with TRBD2 matching 7 bases. Germline V gives CDR1 SGHDN, CDR2 FVKESK. CDR3 size: 19 residues. J lost 5 bases, V lost 0 bases, and 17 bases had no gene match. The CDR3 is CASSQEVSGAREWGDTQYF. In nucleotides, the CDR3 is TGTGCCAGCAGCCAAGAAGTTAGCGGAGCGCGGGAGTGGGGAGATACGCAGTATTTT.

The CDR3 is CASSSTRPGLGDNEQFF. The CDR3 DNA follows: TGTGCCAGCAGCTCGACCCGCCCGGGACTAGGGGACAATGAGCAGTTCTTC. V gene TRBV11-2 combines with J gene TRBJ2-1; 8 bases agree with TRBD2. The CDR3 sequence is 17 residues long. V lost 4 bases and J lost 5; bases outside the gene matches: 13. CDR1 is SGHAT, CDR2 FQNNGV, per germline.

The chain couples TRBV14 to TRBJ2-7, with D perhaps matching TRBD2 (6 bases). V lost 1 base to trimming and J lost 0 bases, with 13 bases between them. The CDR3 consists of 16 residues. CDR1 SGHDN and CDR2 FVKESK come from the germline V gene. The CDR3 here is CASSQVWVAVSYEQYF. In DNA form, the CDR3 reads TGTGCCAGCAGCCAAGTCTGGGTAGCGGTCTCCTACGAGCAGTACTTC.

This chain links TRBV27 with TRBJ2-3; TRBD2 matches 9 bases. The CDR3 has 16 residues. Unmatched junction bases numbered 7, after V lost 4 bases and J lost 2 bases. CDR1 and CDR2 from the germline V gene are MNHEY and SMNVEV (reference sequence). This CDR3 reads CASSSPGTSYTDTQYF. The CDR3 DNA reads TGTGCCAGCAGTTCCCCCGGGACTAGCTACACAGATACGCAGTATTTT.

The rearrangement joins TRBV7-8 to TRBJ2-7, with TRBD2 matching over 12 bases. V shed 5 bases and J 1 base; nucleotides not matched to a gene: 3. CDR1 is SGHVS and CDR2 is FQNEAQ in the germline V gene. The CDR3 loop spans 15 amino acids. For the CDR3, the DNA is TGTGCCAGCAGCACACTAGCGGGAGGTTCCTACGAGCAGTACTTC. Translation gives CASSTLAGGSYEQYF.

The rearrangement joins TRBV6-1 to TRBJ2-7; 7 bases are a match to TRBD1. The trim removed 3 bases at V and 2 bases at J, leaving 10 bases unmatched. In germline, CDR1 is MNHNS, CDR2 SASEGT. The CDR3 is 16 amino acids. CDR3: CASSDTGTADPYEQYF. DNA of the CDR3: TGTGCCAGCAGTGATACCGGGACAGCAGACCCCTACGAGCAGTACTTC.

The genes are TRBV4-2 and TRBJ2-7; TRBD2 matches 7 bases. V trimming: 0 bases; J trimming: 4 bases; junction bases outside the gene matches: 9. The CDR3 is 16 amino acids. Germline V gene lookup returns CDR1 LGHNA and CDR2 YNFKEQ. CDR3 region: CASSQDLRLAEYEQYF. In DNA form, the CDR3 reads TGTGCCAGCAGCCAAGATCTCCGGCTAGCGGAGTACGAGCAGTACTTC.

This chain links TRBV6-1 with TRBJ2-7; D is undetermined. CDR1 is MNHNS, CDR2 SASEGT, per germline. There are 12 residues in the CDR3. V shed 4 bases and J shed 3 bases, with 7 bases lying between them. CDR3 sequence reads: CASSAQHYEQYF. DNA for the CDR3: TGTGCCAGCAGTGCCCAACACTACGAGCAGTACTTC.

The chain employs TRBV28 and TRBJ1-2, with D possibly TRBD1 on 6 matching bases. Germline loops: CDR1 MDHEN, CDR2 SYDVKM. The CDR3 contains 14 residues. Trimming removed 5 bases at V and 4 bases at J, with 14 bases between. CDR3 loop: CASSPPGAFYGYTF. CDR3 nucleotides: TGTGCCAGCAGTCCCCCAGGGGCTTTCTATGGCTACACCTTC.